The entry that follows covers one T cell receptor beta chain sequence. Antigen specificity is unknown. The data belong to a study of radiotherapy plus CTLA-4 blockade in lung cancer. Study information: Among all patients, 18% showed objective responses, while roughly 28% had disease control.

CTLA-4 blockade using ipilimumab, together with focal radiation, was received by patients with chemo-refractory metastatic non-small-cell lung cancer. General study results and limits: Tumor-derived TCR clones expanded in blood after radiotherapy plus ipilimumab.

Only in-frame clones appear in the TCRdb table, and some are missing; sequencing was by immunoSEQ multiplex PCR. The sample consists of roughly 59,000 clones, around 74% of them appearing once. The V gene end was trimmed by 5 bases and the J gene end by 5 bases; junction bases not matched to a gene: 6. Germline assignment: CDR1 SNHLY and CDR2 FYNNEI. CDR3 length: 14 residues. The clonotype was recovered from a human donor with non-small cell lung cancer whose response to radiotherapy plus ipilimumab could not be evaluated. The chain recombines TRBV2 with TRBJ2-5; TRBD1 matches 9 bases. Sample: peripheral blood, taken from a patient treated with radiotherapy plus ipilimumab. The CDR3: CASSQTTGGETQYF. The CDR3, as DNA: TGTGCCAGCAGTCAGACGACAGGGGGGGAGACCCAGTACTTC.